This note documents a single T cell receptor beta chain sequence. What it recognizes is unknown. The data were taken from a study of OX40 agonist ivuxolimab in advanced cancers. As for the study in general: People in dose escalation had one of these cancers: hepatocellular carcinoma, melanoma, renal cell or head and neck cancer. Patients were under 90% male with ages roughly 20 to 85, mean roughly 55. Whole-study findings and limits: No antigen was identified for the clonally expanded peripheral T cells.

Germline V gene sequence: CDR1 ENHRY, CDR2 SYGVKD. This CDR3 comprises 14 residues. The V gene end was trimmed by 6 bases and the J gene end by 6 bases; junction bases not matched to a gene: 7. Samples were taken at baseline and on day 1 of cycles 4 and 7. The protocol was immunoSEQ multiplex PCR, while the TCRdb copy is restricted to in-frame clones and leaves out a portion. The data contain 84,000 or so clones, around nine tenths of them singletons. The source was CD4+ or CD8+ T cells sorted from blood, collected in a trial of the OX40 agonist ivuxolimab. The chain joins TRBV10-3 to TRBJ1-5; 8 bases agree with TRBD1. The origin of this receptor is an adult with an advanced solid tumor such as melanoma, head and neck, liver or kidney cancer. CDR3 coding DNA: TGTGCCATCAGCGACAGGGGCCAGACTCAGCCCCAGCATTTT. Encoded protein: CAISDRGQTQPQHF.